The next 30 T cell receptor beta chains were all read from a single sample in a study of blood T cell repertoires in COVID-19. The protocol was immunoSEQ multiplex PCR, while the TCRdb copy is restricted to in-frame clones and leaves out a portion. The sample records roughly 100,000 clones, less than 85% being singletons. The sample consisted of peripheral blood. All receptors derive from a woman aged 60-70 years with acute or convalescent COVID-19.

The V call is TRBV19, the J call TRBJ2-3, with TRBD2 identical over 11 bases. This CDR3 spans 15 amino acids. V gave up 3 bases and J gave up 2 bases; unmatched junction bases: 1. Germline values: CDR1 LNHDA, CDR2 SQIVND (reference sequence). The CDR3 reads CASSMGLAVTDTQYF. CDR3 nucleotides: TGTGCCAGTAGTATGGGACTAGCGGTCACAGATACGCAGTATTTT.

This clone showed up many times. This chain's CDR3 is CASSSPPGTSGSYEQYF. CDR3 in DNA: TGTGCCAGCAGCTCACCCCCTGGAACTAGCGGATCCTACGAGCAGTACTTC. The chain uses TRBV9 and TRBJ2-7, with TRBD2 matching over 8 bases. Germline trimming cut 4 bases from V and 1 base from J; bases unmatched to any gene: 13. Germline V gene sequence: CDR1 SGDLS, CDR2 YYNGEE. The CDR3 is made up of 17 amino acids.

The rearrangement uses TRBV6-2 or TRBV6-3 and TRBJ2-7; possibly TRBD2 for D (6 bases). Looked up from germline, CDR1 is MNHEY and CDR2 is SVGEGT. The germline V and J ends were trimmed by 6 bases and 7 bases, with 25 bases remaining between them. The CDR3 runs 16 residues. The CDR3 region has the DNA TGTGCCAGCAGATACACCGGGACTGCCCCTCGAGAAGAGCAGTACTTC. It is translated as CASRYTGTAPREEQYF.

The CDR3 DNA reads TGCGCCAGCAGCCTCATAGGGCTAGCAAACACCGGGGAGCTGTTTTTT. This encodes CASSLIGLANTGELFF. The genes are TRBV5-1 and TRBJ2-2, with D possibly matching TRBD2 (5 bases). The CDR3 has 16 residues. Germline CDR1 reads SGHRS; CDR2 reads YFSETQ. V gave up 4 bases and J gave up 2 bases, with 15 bases separating them.

The rearrangement links TRBV7-9 to TRBJ2-7; 9 nucleotides agree with TRBD1. The CDR3 has 16 residues. The germline gives CDR1 SEHNR, CDR2 FQNEAQ (reference sequence). The V gene end was trimmed by 1 base and the J gene end by 6 bases; junction bases not matched to a gene: 10. CDR3 sequence: CASSLDPGQGISEQYF. CDR3 nucleotide sequence: TGTGCCAGCAGCTTAGACCCGGGACAGGGAATCTCCGAGCAGTACTTC. Looking up the rest from reference TRBV7-9 and TRBJ2-7 gives the full variable domain: DTGVSQNPRHKITKRGQNVTFRCDPISEHNRLYWYRQTLGQGPEFLTYFQNEAQLEKSRLLSDRFSAERPKGSFSTLEIQRTEQGDSAMYLCASSLDPGQGISEQYFGPGTRLTVT.

This chain uses TRBV2 with TRBJ2-7, with a weak D call TRBD1 (6 bases). V was shortened by 6 bases and J by 4 bases, with 19 bases between the two germline ends. Germline CDR1 SNHLY, CDR2 FYNNEI. The CDR3 sequence is 15 residues long. The CDR3 DNA reads TGTGCCAGCAGCCGGAACAGGGCGATCGAATACGAGCAGTACTTC. Translated, it gives CASSRNRAIEYEQYF.

The chain links TRBV21-1 to TRBJ2-5; the D call of TRBD2 is as the table states it, not checked on the DNA. TRBV21-1 is noted as a pseudogene. The CDR3 spans 14 residues. This CDR3 reads CASSKGGTEATQYF. DNA of the CDR3: TGTGCCAGCAGCAAAGGGGGTACGGAGGCGACCCAGTACTTC.

The chain has TRBV7-3 and TRBJ1-1; no reliable D call. Germline CDR1 SGHTA, CDR2 FQGTGA. The CDR3 is 14 amino acids. V was trimmed by 1 base and J by 3 bases, leaving 9 bases between them. CDR3 DNA sequence: TGTGCCAGCAGCTTAAATTCGGGAGACACTGAAGCTTTCTTT. Amino acid sequence: CASSLNSGDTEAFF. Based on the CDR3 plus reference TRBV7-3 and TRBJ1-1, the full variable domain is GAGVSQTPSNKVTEKGKYVELRCDPISGHTALYWYRQSLGQGPEFLIYFQGTGAADDSGLPNDRFFAVRPEGSVSTLKIQRTERGDSAVYLCASSLNSGDTEAFFGQGTRLTVV.

The chain uses TRBV4-1 and TRBJ1-2, with TRBD1 identical over 7 bases. V shed 2 bases, J shed 4 bases, and the junction held 10 bases outside the gene matches. There are 16 residues in the CDR3. Per the germline V gene, CDR1 is MGHRA and CDR2 is YSYEKL. The CDR3: CASSQPTQGRSYGYTF. CDR3 DNA: TGCGCCAGCAGCCAACCGACACAGGGGAGGTCCTATGGCTACACCTTC.

The chain employs TRBV30 and TRBJ2-7; 8 nucleotides agree with TRBD1. The V segment lost 5 bases and the J segment 0 bases; nucleotides outside the gene matches: 6. This CDR3 spans 14 amino acids. Germline V gives CDR1 GTSNPN, CDR2 SVGIG (reference sequence). CDR3 nucleotide sequence: TGTGCCTGGGACCGGACAGGGAGCTCCTACGAGCAGTACTTC. It is translated as CAWDRTGSSYEQYF.

The chain recombines TRBV2 with TRBJ2-5; D not certain. Looked up from germline, CDR1 is SNHLY and CDR2 is FYNNEI. This CDR3 is built from 13 residues. V gave up 5 bases and J gave up 3 bases, with 10 bases separating them. The CDR3 coding sequence is TGTGCCAGCAGTTATACTGTGGAAGAGACCCAGTACTTC. This gives the protein CASSYTVEETQYF.

The rearrangement uses TRBV18 and TRBJ2-1; 8 positions agree with TRBD1. The junction had 7 bases not matched to a gene; V was cut back by 0 bases and J by 6 bases. The CDR3 spans 16 residues. The germline V gene has CDR1 KGHSH and CDR2 LQKENI. The CDR3 reads CASSPPGQGARNEQFF. The CDR3 region has the DNA TGTGCCAGCTCACCACCAGGGCAGGGGGCACGCAATGAGCAGTTCTTC.

V gene TRBV5-1 combines with J gene TRBJ2-5; 11 bases are a match to TRBD2. Trimming at V came to 4 bases and at J to 1 base, leaving 3 bases not matched to a gene. This CDR3 has 15 amino acids. The germline V gene has CDR1 SGHRS and CDR2 YFSETQ. CDR3 sequence reads: CASSVGTSGQETQYF. The CDR3 DNA follows: TGCGCCAGCAGCGTAGGGACTAGCGGCCAAGAGACCCAGTACTTC.

This chain joins TRBV5-4 and TRBJ2-5, with D possibly being TRBD2 (6 bases). The CDR3 spans 16 residues. CDR1 and CDR2 (germline): SGHNT, YYREEE (reference sequence). V was shortened by 4 bases and J by 2 bases, with 18 bases between the two germline ends. The CDR3, as DNA: TGTGCCAGCAGCCCACGGGCAGGGAGGTGGCAAGAGACCCAGTACTTC. Encoded protein: CASSPRAGRWQETQYF.

V is TRBV27 and J is TRBJ1-1; 10 bases match TRBD1. Germline-derived CDR1 and CDR2 are MNHEY and SMNVEV (reference sequence). V trimming: 5 bases; J trimming: 7 bases; junction bases outside the gene matches: 7. There are 14 residues in the CDR3. CDR3 sequence reads: CASSDNRDRGEAFF. In DNA form, the CDR3 reads TGTGCCAGCAGTGATAACCGGGACAGGGGTGAAGCTTTCTTT.

This clone was observed a handful of times. The chain is built from TRBV18 and TRBJ2-1; 10 bases line up with TRBD1. The length of the CDR3 is 15 residues. Germline CDR1 KGHSH, CDR2 LQKENI. J lost 8 bases, V lost 0 bases, and 4 bases had no gene match. The CDR3 reads CASSPPRDRGHEQFF. The CDR3 coding sequence is TGTGCCAGCTCACCACCGCGGGACAGGGGCCATGAGCAGTTCTTC.

This clone was seen a handful of times. The V and J genes are TRBV30 and TRBJ2-7; 12 nucleotides match TRBD1. The CDR3 contains 14 residues. The J segment lost 9 bases and the V segment lost 0 bases, leaving 6 bases of the junction unmatched. Germline V gene data show CDR1 as GTSNPN and CDR2 as SVGIG (reference sequence). The CDR3 loop reads CAWSVGTGGVGQYF. The CDR3 nucleotides are TGTGCCTGGAGTGTAGGGACAGGGGGCGTCGGGCAGTACTTC.

V usage is TRBV5-1 and J usage is TRBJ2-7; maybe TRBD1 (5 bases). Germline loops: CDR1 SGHRS, CDR2 YFSETQ. This CDR3 region has 14 residues. V was shortened by 2 bases and J by 3 bases, with 12 bases between the two germline ends. CDR3 region: CASSFIGRDYEQYF. In DNA, the CDR3 is TGCGCCAGCAGCTTTATTGGCAGGGACTACGAGCAGTACTTC. The variable domain in full, with the rest retrieved from reference TRBV5-1 and TRBJ2-7, is KAGVTQTPRYLIKTRGQQVTLSCSPISGHRSVSWYQQTPGQGLQFLFEYFSETQRNKGNFPGRFSGRQFSNSRSEMNVSTLELGDSALYLCASSFIGRDYEQYFGPGTRLTVT.

The CDR3 protein is CASSPDRGNRNTIYF. DNA of the CDR3: TGTGCCAGCTCACCTGACAGGGGGAATAGAAACACCATATATTTT. The genes are TRBV18 and TRBJ1-3, with 9 bases matching TRBD1. The V and J ends lost 3 bases and 5 bases, in that order; junction bases with no gene match: 5. There are 15 residues in the CDR3. Germline CDR1 reads KGHSH; CDR2 reads LQKENI.

V and J are TRBV4-1 and TRBJ2-7; 12 nucleotides match TRBD2. Looked up from germline, CDR1 is MGHRA and CDR2 is YSYEKL. The CDR3 length is 16 residues. V shed 0 bases, J shed 6 bases, and the junction held 6 bases outside the gene matches. CDR3 in amino acids: CASSQELTSGRTEQYF. CDR3 in DNA: TGCGCCAGCAGCCAAGAACTTACTAGCGGGAGGACCGAGCAGTACTTC.

The rearrangement links TRBV7-2 to TRBJ1-6; unclear D gene. V was clipped by 3 bases and J by 8 bases, with 5 bases between them. Germline-derived CDR1 and CDR2 are SGHTA and FQGNSA. This CDR3 has 12 residues. CDR3 loop: CASSFNDSPLHF. The CDR3 DNA is TGTGCCAGCAGCTTTAATGATTCACCCCTCCACTTT. Full variable domain (missing parts from reference TRBV7-2 and TRBJ1-6): GAGVSQSPSNKVTEKGKDVELRCDPISGHTALYWYRQSLGQGLEFLIYFQGNSAPDKSGLPSDRFSAERTGGSVSTLTIQRTQQEDSAVYLCASSFNDSPLHFGNGTRLTVT.

The V call is TRBV3-1 (or the pseudogene TRBV3-2), the J call TRBJ1-1; 8 bases fit TRBD1. J lost 1 base, V lost 1 base, and 5 bases had no gene match. Germline lookup yields CDR1 LGHDT and CDR2 YNNKEL (reference sequence). The CDR3 has 16 amino acids. The chain's CDR3 is CASSQGTGGRNTEAFF. The DNA of the CDR3 is TGTGCCAGCAGCCAAGGAACAGGGGGAAGGAACACTGAAGCTTTCTTT.

The rearrangement joins TRBV5-1 to TRBJ1-3; tentatively, D is TRBD1 (5 bases). This CDR3 contains 16 residues. V was shortened by 1 base and J by 0 bases, with 11 bases between the two germline ends. Per the germline V gene, CDR1 is SGHRS and CDR2 is YFSETQ. The CDR3 nucleotides are TGCGCCAGCAGCTTGACAGGCCTAAGCTCTGGAAACACCATATATTTT. The encoded protein is CASSLTGLSSGNTIYF. Full variable domain (remainder filled in from reference TRBV5-1 and TRBJ1-3): KAGVTQTPRYLIKTRGQQVTLSCSPISGHRSVSWYQQTPGQGLQFLFEYFSETQRNKGNFPGRFSGRQFSNSRSEMNVSTLELGDSALYLCASSLTGLSSGNTIYFGEGSWLTVV.

The chain combines TRBV4-1 with TRBJ2-7; unclear D gene. The ends were cut back, 3 bases at V and 0 bases at J, with 6 bases in the middle. The CDR3 length is 13 residues. Germline V gene data show CDR1 as MGHRA and CDR2 as YSYEKL. The CDR3 loop reads CASSQAGSYEQYF. DNA for the CDR3: TGCGCCAGCAGCCAGGCAGGCTCCTACGAGCAGTACTTC.

This clone was seen at least ten times. The chain combines TRBV5-6 with TRBJ2-2, with 10 bases matching TRBD1. J was trimmed by 5 bases and V by 2 bases; bases with no gene match: 9. Germline loops: CDR1 SGHDT, CDR2 YYEEEE. This CDR3 has 17 residues. The CDR3 is CASSFGPGTGVTGELFF. CDR3 bases: TGTGCCAGCAGCTTCGGTCCCGGGACAGGGGTAACCGGGGAGCTGTTTTTT. Full variable domain (missing parts from reference TRBV5-6 and TRBJ2-2): DAGVTQSPTHLIKTRGQQVTLRCSPKSGHDTVSWYQQALGQGPQFIFQYYEEEERQRGNFPDRFSGHQFPNYSSELNVNALLLGDSALYLCASSFGPGTGVTGELFFGEGSRLTVL.

The genes are TRBV5-4 and TRBJ2-1; 10 bases are a match to TRBD2. The germline V gene has CDR1 SGHNT and CDR2 YYREEE (reference sequence). The CDR3 spans 16 residues. V shed 4 bases, J shed 5 bases, and the junction held 9 bases outside the gene matches. Written as DNA, the CDR3 is TGTGCCAGCAGCCCCTACCAGCGGGGGGGTAACAATGAGCAGTTCTTC. Its translation: CASSPYQRGGNNEQFF.

J is TRBJ1-2 and V is TRBV30, with 8 bases lining up with TRBD1. The CDR3 spans 15 residues. Germline values: CDR1 GTSNPN, CDR2 SVGIG (reference sequence). After removal of 4 bases from V and 6 bases from J, the junction contained 13 bases not matched to a gene. The CDR3 sequence: CAWNSGGPDRNGYTF. CDR3 DNA sequence: TGTGCCTGGAATTCAGGGGGCCCCGACCGAAATGGCTACACCTTC.

This clone was counted a single time. The CDR3, as DNA: TGTGCCAGCAGCCCCCCACAGGGGGCAAACGCTGAAGCTTTCTTT. Translated, it gives CASSPPQGANAEAFF. The chain recombines TRBV5-4 with TRBJ1-1; TRBD1 matches at 9 bases. The CDR3 runs 15 residues. Germline values: CDR1 SGHNT, CDR2 YYREEE (reference sequence). With V trimmed by 4 bases and J by 6 bases, 10 bases remained unmatched.

In this sample, this clone turned up once. The chain is built from TRBV28 and TRBJ2-3, with 12 bases identical to TRBD2. The V segment lost 8 bases and the J segment 4 bases; nucleotides outside the gene matches: 13. The V gene's germline CDR1 is MDHEN and CDR2 SYDVKM. The CDR3 is made up of 17 amino acids. The CDR3: CASRPGGLAGPADTQYF. Written as DNA, the CDR3 is TGTGCCAGCCGACCGGGGGGACTAGCGGGTCCCGCAGATACGCAGTATTTT.

The chain carries TRBV27 and TRBJ1-4; 9 nucleotides line up with TRBD1. J lost 8 bases, V lost 5 bases, and 9 bases had no gene match. The CDR3 covers 15 residues. CDR1 and CDR2 (germline): MNHEY, SMNVEV (reference sequence). CDR3 sequence: CASSLLGQGREKLFF. The CDR3 DNA reads as TGTGCCAGCAGTCTATTGGGACAGGGACGGGAAAAACTGTTTTTT.